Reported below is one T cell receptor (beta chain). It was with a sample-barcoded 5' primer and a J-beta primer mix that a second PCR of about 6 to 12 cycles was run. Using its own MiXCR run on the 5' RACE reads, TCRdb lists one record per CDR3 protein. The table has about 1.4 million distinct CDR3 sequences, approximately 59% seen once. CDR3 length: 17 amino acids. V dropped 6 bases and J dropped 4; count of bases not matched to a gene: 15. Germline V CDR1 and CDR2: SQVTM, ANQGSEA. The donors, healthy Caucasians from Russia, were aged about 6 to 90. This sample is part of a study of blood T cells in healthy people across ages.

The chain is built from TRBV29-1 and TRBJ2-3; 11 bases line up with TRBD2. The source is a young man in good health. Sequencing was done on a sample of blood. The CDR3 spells CSVVPLVTSGKADTQYF. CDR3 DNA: TGCAGCGTGGTCCCCTTAGTGACTAGCGGGAAAGCAGATACGCAGTATTTT.